These T cell receptor beta chains were read from a single sample in a study of technical replicates of blood from a handful of donors. Clones were read by immunoSEQ multiplex PCR, and TCRdb kept only the in-frame ones, dropping some. The sample shows tens of thousands of clones, 85% to 95% of them seen only once. Material for sequencing was T cells isolated from PBMCs. The receptors come from a human donor in good health. Both conserved end residues are part of each CDR3. Fields, in order: CDR3 length, J gene, D gene, V gene, CDR3 protein. A D gene is named only where the DNA matches it firmly.

16	TRBJ1-1	TRBD1	TRBV2	CASSARQGQGGTEAFF
14	TRBJ1-1	-	TRBV7-6	CASSLGHPNTEAFF
16	TRBJ2-7	-	TRBV14	CASSQFGRGSVYEQYF
16	TRBJ2-1	TRBD2	TRBV19	CASSMVPSGRINEQFF
12	TRBJ1-3	-	TRBV6-5	CASATSGNTIYF
15	TRBJ2-2	TRBD2	TRBV7-9	CASSPLAGEVGELFF
16	TRBJ2-3	TRBD2	TRBV13	CASSSWTSGNTDTQYF
12	TRBJ2-7	-	TRBV2	CASSPGWFEQYF
15	TRBJ2-7	TRBD2	TRBV4-1	CASSQVARSSGNQYF
19	TRBJ2-6	-	TRBV27	CASSLSRGTALSGANVLTF
13	TRBJ1-2	TRBD1	TRBV28	CASHPGGLGGYTF
18	TRBJ2-7	TRBD1	TRBV18	CASSPMGQGFGLGGEQYF
15	TRBJ2-5	TRBD2	TRBV28	CASSLRLAEPETQYF
16	TRBJ1-2	TRBD1	TRBV25-1	CASSVPGTGGGYGYTF
16	TRBJ2-7	TRBD2	TRBV10-1	CASSETRTSGGYEQYF
17	TRBJ2-5	TRBD2	TRBV27	CASSLSTSGRRVGTQYF
13	TRBJ1-1	-	TRBV19	CASSTFGTSEAFF
16	TRBJ2-7	-	TRBV5-4	CASSSATGGSSYEQYF
15	TRBJ1-2	-	TRBV15	CATSRRMSSDYGYTF
15	TRBJ2-7	TRBD1	TRBV19	CASSTGQGVYNEQYF
16	TRBJ2-2	-	TRBV7-8	CASSRKRDENTGELFF
11	TRBJ1-2	-	TRBV14	CASSQERGYTF
15	TRBJ1-1	-	TRBV21-1	CASSKRGAESTEAFF
14	TRBJ1-5	-	TRBV7-9	CASSDGGVNQPQHF
13	TRBJ1-5	-	TRBV14	CASSLGVEQPQHF
18	TRBJ2-1	TRBD2	TRBV29-1	CSVGASGTRRSSYNEQFF
15	TRBJ2-7	-	TRBV7-7	CASSPFDGSSYEQYF
17	TRBJ1-1	-	TRBV5-1	CASSLAGVGRGSTEAFF
17	TRBJ1-1	-	TRBV4-1	CASSPLVFSGRATEAFF
16	TRBJ1-5	-	TRBV28	CASSSEEGIGNQPQHF
13	TRBJ1-2	-	TRBV2	CASSDLYRGGYTF
14	TRBJ2-4	TRBD1	TRBV6-5	CASSLQGAKNIQYF
15	TRBJ2-5	TRBD2	TRBV7-9	CASSILADFEETQYF
14	TRBJ2-7	-	TRBV15	CATSRDGTGSEQYF
15	TRBJ2-7	TRBD2	TRBV7-9	CASSRAPGGGYEQYF
16	TRBJ1-1	TRBD1	TRBV4-2	CASSQDGGQGGTEAFF
14	TRBJ1-1	TRBD1	TRBV5-4	CASSLGQGTTEAFF
15	TRBJ1-5	-	TRBV9	CASSVGVGGNQPQHF
12	TRBJ1-1	-	TRBV15	CATSRLSREAFF
13	TRBJ1-2	-	TRBV6-4	CASSLGLAYGYTF
14	TRBJ2-7	TRBD2	TRBV6-5	CASSYSGRRYEQYF
13	TRBJ2-5	TRBD1	TRBV6-1	CASRQGVRETQYF
17	TRBJ2-2	-	TRBV28	CASSSPKSLAGAGELFF
17	TRBJ1-3	-	TRBV7-8	CASSFAEALSSGNTIYF
12	TRBJ1-2	-	TRBV6-5	CASSVGGSSYTF
15	TRBJ2-2	TRBD1	TRBV28	CASSSTGVNTGELFF
15	TRBJ2-1	TRBD2	TRBV15	CATSRDTLAGNEQFF
13	TRBJ2-1	-	TRBV27	CASRRAGTSEQFF
15	TRBJ1-2	-	TRBV9	CASSPRGGYMGGYTF
15	TRBJ1-6	TRBD1	TRBV9	CASSAEQGYNSPLHF